The rows below give T cell receptor beta chains drawn from one sample of a study of blood T cells in healthy people across ages. TCRdb re-called the 5' RACE reads with MiXCR, one entry per CDR3 protein. Altogether 760,000 or so distinct CDR3 sequences are present, just under 25% being singletons, with the ten largest covering 9.4%. A further study also used this sample, focusing on T cells of mothers and their children.

The sequencing input was blood. These TCRs come from a boy between 10 and 17 years old in good health. Each CDR3 is given with its conserved first and last residue. D genes are given only for firm matches. Only part of the rows carry a size: once, few, many, or a class if the clone is expanded.

J: TRBJ1-1; size: few; V: TRBV20-1; D: .; DNA: TGCAGTGCTCGACCCTTAGTAGGCGGGGAGACTGAAGCTTTCTTT; CDR3: CSARPLVGGETEAFF
J: TRBJ1-3; size: .; V: TRBV12-3/TRBV12-4; D: TRBD1; DNA: TGTGCCAGCTCGACAGGGGCTGAAAACACCATATATTTT; CDR3: CASSTGAENTIYF
J: TRBJ2-7; size: few; V: TRBV29-1; D: TRBD1; DNA: TGCAGCGTAAAAACAGGGGCACGACCCCCCTGCGAGCAGTACTTC; CDR3: CSVKTGARPPCEQYF
J: TRBJ2-3; size: .; V: TRBV5-1; D: TRBD2; DNA: TGCGCCAGCAGCTTGGTGCGGGGGGCCACAGATACGCAGTATTTT; CDR3: CASSLVRGATDTQYF
J: TRBJ2-1; size: .; V: TRBV27; D: .; DNA: TGTGCCAGCAGCCCTTTATGGCGGTCTTCCTACAATGAGCAGTTCTTC; CDR3: CASSPLWRSSYNEQFF
J: TRBJ2-7; size: few; V: TRBV12-5; D: .; DNA: TGTGCTAGTGGCAAAGCAGATAGCGAGCAGTACTTC; CDR3: CASGKADSEQYF
J: TRBJ2-1; size: few; V: TRBV18; D: .; DNA: TGTGCCAGCTCACCACCGGATGGCAATGAGCAGTTCTTC; CDR3: CASSPPDGNEQFF
J: TRBJ1-6; size: few; V: TRBV4-1; D: .; DNA: TGCGCCAGCAGCTCCCGACCGGGGCAGACTAATTCACCCCTCCACTTT; CDR3: CASSSRPGQTNSPLHF
J: TRBJ1-5; size: .; V: TRBV7-8; D: .; DNA: TGTGCCAGCAGCCAAGACAGGTTCAATCAGCCCCAGCATTTT; CDR3: CASSQDRFNQPQHF
J: TRBJ1-4; size: many; V: TRBV2; D: .; DNA: TGTGCCAGACGACAGCCTCCGGGGGAAAAACTGTTTTTT; CDR3: CARRQPPGEKLFF
J: TRBJ1-2; size: .; V: TRBV7-9; D: .; DNA: TGTGCCAGCAGCCCCCACCTGGCAGCCAACTATGGCTACACCTTC; CDR3: CASSPHLAANYGYTF
J: TRBJ2-4; size: .; V: TRBV6-1; D: .; DNA: TGTGCCAGCAGTGAAGTTATGACGGGAAACATTCAGTACTTC; CDR3: CASSEVMTGNIQYF
J: TRBJ2-1; size: few; V: TRBV5-1; D: .; DNA: TGCGCCAGCAGCTTACCGGGACGGACTTCCTCTACTAGCTCCTACAATGAGCAGTTCTTC; CDR3: CASSLPGRTSSTSSYNEQFF
J: TRBJ1-2; size: .; V: TRBV9; D: .; DNA: TGTGCCAGCAGCCCCCGGACAGCTCCATATGGCTACACCTTC; CDR3: CASSPRTAPYGYTF
J: TRBJ1-5; size: few; V: TRBV6-1; D: TRBD1; DNA: TGTGCCAGCAGTGAAGAGACAGGGCTCAATCAGCCCCAGCATTTT; CDR3: CASSEETGLNQPQHF
J: TRBJ2-2; size: .; V: TRBV27; D: .; DNA: TGTGCCAGCAGTTCCCGGGACGGGAACACCGGGGAGCTGTTTTTT; CDR3: CASSSRDGNTGELFF
J: TRBJ2-2; size: .; V: TRBV6-5; D: TRBD2; DNA: TGTGCCAGCAGTTACCGACTAGCGGGGGTCTCGAACACCGGGGAGCTGTTTTTT; CDR3: CASSYRLAGVSNTGELFF
J: TRBJ2-3; size: few; V: TRBV29-1; D: TRBD1; DNA: TGCAGCGCAACAGGGGTAGGGCCAGATACGCAGTATTTT; CDR3: CSATGVGPDTQYF
J: TRBJ2-3; size: .; V: TRBV7-9; D: TRBD2; DNA: TGTGCCAGCCTGCCCGCGGGGGAACACCAGTATTTT; CDR3: CASLPAGEHQYF
J: TRBJ1-2; size: few; V: TRBV7-9; D: TRBD1; DNA: TGTGCCAGCAGCTTAGCCGACAGGGCCTACACCTTC; CDR3: CASSLADRAYTF
J: TRBJ2-2; size: few; V: TRBV7-2; D: .; DNA: TGTGCCAGCAGCAGAACGGGTTTTCTGGGGTTCACCGGGGAGCTGTTTTTT; CDR3: CASSRTGFLGFTGELFF
J: TRBJ2-1; size: few; V: TRBV27; D: TRBD1; DNA: TGTGCCAGCAGTTTATCGGGACAGGGAAACAATGAGCAGTTCTTC; CDR3: CASSLSGQGNNEQFF
J: TRBJ1-2; size: .; V: TRBV11-2; D: .; DNA: TGTGCCAGCAGCTTATGGGGGTCTGGCTACACCTTC; CDR3: CASSLWGSGYTF
J: TRBJ2-5; size: .; V: TRBV28; D: .; DNA: TGTGCCAGCAGTTTCGCCATAGACCAAGAGACCCAGTACTTC; CDR3: CASSFAIDQETQYF
J: TRBJ2-3; size: once; V: TRBV12-3/TRBV12-4; D: TRBD1; DNA: TGTGCCAGCAGTTTAACGTTGGGGACAGGGGATCCAGATACGCAGTATTTT; CDR3: CASSLTLGTGDPDTQYF
J: TRBJ2-1; size: .; V: TRBV7-3; D: .; DNA: TGTGCCAGCAGCAACGGAAGGAGCTCCTACAATGAGCAGTTCTTC; CDR3: CASSNGRSSYNEQFF
J: TRBJ2-3; size: .; V: TRBV24-1; D: .; DNA: TGTGCCACCAAAGGTGAATTCAGCACAGATACGCAGTATTTT; CDR3: CATKGEFSTDTQYF
J: TRBJ2-7; size: .; V: TRBV6-6; D: .; DNA: TGTGCCAGCAGTTACTCGATAGTCAGACAGAGCGAGCAGTACTTC; CDR3: CASSYSIVRQSEQYF
J: TRBJ2-7; size: .; V: TRBV19; D: .; DNA: TGTGCCAGTAGTACCTTAAACACCGAGCAGTACTTC; CDR3: CASSTLNTEQYF
J: TRBJ1-6; size: few; V: TRBV27; D: .; DNA: TGTGCCAGCAGCACATCACCAACCTATAATTCACCCCTCCACTTT; CDR3: CASSTSPTYNSPLHF
J: TRBJ2-7; size: .; V: TRBV29-1; D: .; DNA: TGCAGCGTGGGAACCAGGGGGGGCTCCTACGAGCAGTACTTC; CDR3: CSVGTRGGSYEQYF
J: TRBJ2-5; size: .; V: TRBV20-1; D: TRBD2; DNA: TGCAGTCCTCTGCAGGGAGGGGAAGAGACCCAGTACTTC; CDR3: CSPLQGGEETQYF